A selection of T cell receptor beta chains follows, all from one sample in a study of blood T cell repertoires in COVID-19. TCRdb keeps only in-frame clones here, not all; method: immunoSEQ multiplex PCR. The sample lists 150,000 or so clones, more than 80% occurring once. The sequencing input was peripheral blood. The receptors shown here come from a man aged 45-65 years with acute or convalescent COVID-19. Each CDR3 is given with its conserved first and last residue. D genes are given only for firm matches. Size values are once, few and many counts, or a class for expanded clones, and some rows have none.

V gene: TRBV6-5; J gene: TRBJ1-6; D gene: .; clone size: .; CDR3 protein: CASNVDRLGNSPLHF; CDR3 DNA: TGTGCCAGCAACGTAGACAGGCTTGGTAATTCACCCCTCCACTTT
V gene: TRBV18; J gene: TRBJ1-6; D gene: .; clone size: .; CDR3 protein: CASSFWTGSSYNSPLHF; CDR3 DNA: TGTGCCAGCTCATTCTGGACGGGGAGCTCCTATAATTCACCCCTCCACTTT
V gene: TRBV7-9; J gene: TRBJ2-4; D gene: .; clone size: .; CDR3 protein: CASSLASGLAKNIQYF; CDR3 DNA: TGTGCCAGCAGCTTAGCTTCGGGGTTAGCCAAAAACATTCAGTACTTC
V gene: TRBV7-2; J gene: TRBJ2-5; D gene: TRBD2; clone size: .; CDR3 protein: CASSASGPGETQYF; CDR3 DNA: TGTGCCAGCAGCGCTAGCGGGCCGGGAGAGACCCAGTACTTC
V gene: TRBV5-1; J gene: TRBJ2-2; D gene: TRBD1; clone size: .; CDR3 protein: CASSFRGRGTGELFF; CDR3 DNA: TGCGCCAGCAGCTTCAGGGGGCGCGGCACCGGGGAGCTGTTTTTT
V gene: TRBV19; J gene: TRBJ2-2; D gene: TRBD2; clone size: .; CDR3 protein: CASSTLAGGTGELFF; CDR3 DNA: TGTGCCAGTAGTACCCTCGCGGGAGGCACCGGGGAGCTGTTTTTT
V gene: TRBV6-6; J gene: TRBJ1-2; D gene: .; clone size: .; CDR3 protein: CASSYSYRDTYGYTF; CDR3 DNA: TGTGCCAGCAGTTACTCGTATCGGGACACCTATGGCTACACCTTC
V gene: TRBV14; J gene: TRBJ2-7; D gene: TRBD2; clone size: .; CDR3 protein: CASSQVGTSEQYF; CDR3 DNA: TGTGCCAGCAGCCAAGTCGGGACTAGCGAGCAGTACTTC
V gene: TRBV6-5; J gene: TRBJ1-2; D gene: TRBD1; clone size: .; CDR3 protein: CASSYAGTAYGYTF; CDR3 DNA: TGTGCCAGCAGTTACGCCGGGACAGCCTATGGCTACACCTTC
V gene: TRBV6-1; J gene: TRBJ2-1; D gene: .; clone size: .; CDR3 protein: CASRRRATSYNEQFF; CDR3 DNA: TGTGCCAGCAGGAGGCGCGCGACGTCCTACAATGAGCAGTTCTTC
V gene: TRBV19; J gene: TRBJ2-7; D gene: TRBD1; clone size: .; CDR3 protein: CASSNRDSLVEQYF; CDR3 DNA: TGTGCCAGTAGTAACCGGGACAGCTTAGTCGAGCAGTACTTC
V gene: TRBV3-1/TRBV3-2; J gene: TRBJ2-5; D gene: .; clone size: .; CDR3 protein: CASSRPGQETQYF; CDR3 DNA: TGTGCCAGCAGCCGCCCGGGGCAAGAGACCCAGTACTTC
V gene: TRBV2; J gene: TRBJ2-3; D gene: TRBD1; clone size: .; CDR3 protein: CASLTAPGQGMDTQYF; CDR3 DNA: TGTGCCAGCCTCACCGCCCCGGGACAGGGTATGGATACGCAGTATTTT
V gene: TRBV9; J gene: TRBJ1-4; D gene: .; clone size: .; CDR3 protein: CASNTRGATNEKLFF; CDR3 DNA: TGTGCCAGCAACACAAGGGGTGCAACTAATGAAAAACTGTTTTTT
V gene: TRBV9; J gene: TRBJ1-3; D gene: .; clone size: .; CDR3 protein: CASSVGAVSGNTIYF; CDR3 DNA: TGTGCCAGCAGCGTGGGGGCGGTCTCTGGAAACACCATATATTTT
V gene: TRBV28; J gene: TRBJ1-5; D gene: TRBD1; clone size: .; CDR3 protein: CASRPPDRLYQPQHF; CDR3 DNA: TGTGCCAGCAGGCCCCCGGACAGGCTATATCAGCCCCAGCATTTT
V gene: TRBV3-1/TRBV3-2; J gene: TRBJ1-6; D gene: .; clone size: .; CDR3 protein: CASSQGQTNSPLHF; CDR3 DNA: TGTGCCAGCAGCCAGGGGCAGACAAATTCACCCCTCCACTTT
V gene: TRBV7-2; J gene: TRBJ2-2; D gene: .; clone size: .; CDR3 protein: CASSQGSRTGELFF; CDR3 DNA: TGTGCCAGCAGCCAGGGGAGTAGGACCGGGGAGCTGTTTTTT
V gene: TRBV11-1; J gene: TRBJ2-7; D gene: .; clone size: .; CDR3 protein: CASSFRQGPYEQYF; CDR3 DNA: TGTGCCAGCAGCTTCCGTCAGGGGCCCTACGAGCAGTACTTC
V gene: TRBV30; J gene: TRBJ1-1; D gene: .; clone size: .; CDR3 protein: CAWSVTEDTEAFF; CDR3 DNA: TGTGCCTGGAGTGTAACGGAGGACACTGAAGCTTTCTTT
V gene: TRBV4-3; J gene: TRBJ1-6; D gene: .; clone size: .; CDR3 protein: CASSQEKTATGSSYNSPLHF; CDR3 DNA: TGCGCCAGCAGCCAAGAGAAGACGGCGACGGGGAGCTCCTATAATTCACCCCTCCACTTT
V gene: TRBV18; J gene: TRBJ1-4; D gene: .; clone size: .; CDR3 protein: CASSPLEDEKLFF; CDR3 DNA: TGTGCCAGCTCACCACTGGAGGACGAAAAACTGTTTTTT
V gene: TRBV19; J gene: TRBJ1-4; D gene: .; clone size: .; CDR3 protein: CASSLGGGVGEKLFF; CDR3 DNA: TGTGCCAGTAGCCTTGGCGGCGGCGTTGGAGAAAAACTGTTTTTT
V gene: TRBV6-5; J gene: TRBJ2-1; D gene: .; clone size: .; CDR3 protein: CASIGHPLGNEQFF; CDR3 DNA: TGTGCCAGCATTGGACATCCCCTAGGGAATGAGCAGTTCTTC
V gene: TRBV29-1; J gene: TRBJ2-1; D gene: .; clone size: few; CDR3 protein: CSVEGIVISYNEQFF; CDR3 DNA: TGCAGCGTTGAAGGCATAGTGATCTCCTACAATGAGCAGTTCTTC
V gene: TRBV10-3; J gene: TRBJ2-5; D gene: TRBD1; clone size: .; CDR3 protein: CAMGTGGTQYF; CDR3 DNA: TGTGCCATGGGGACAGGGGGGACCCAGTACTTC